Here is one T cell receptor beta chain with its context. The antigen remains unidentified. Negatively enriched CD4+ T cells were divided by CD45RA into naive and memory. Sorted subsets were amplified in replicate PCRs using 200 to 250 ng DNA, roughly 30,000 T cell genomes. Only in-frame clones appear in the TCRdb table, and some are missing; sequencing was by immunoSEQ multiplex PCR. The sample includes some 2,000,000 clones, roughly 95% of them seen just once. Germline V gene data show CDR1 as MDHEN and CDR2 as SYDVKM. This CDR3 region has 13 residues. V shed 7 bases and J shed 2 bases, with 9 bases lying between them. These data originate in a study of shared clonotypes between healthy human individuals. Study overall: Contributing individuals were two females and a few males aged 18 to 49.

The study's findings and limits: The study sampled only blood, and tissue repertoires likely differ.

The TCR comes from a man aged 18 to 35 in good health. What was sequenced was naive CD4+ T cells sorted from blood. Subset specified: CD45RA+ positively selected. This chain connects TRBV28 to TRBJ2-1; tentatively, D is TRBD2 (5 bases). CDR3 region: CASTALAYNEQFF. DNA of the CDR3: TGTGCCAGCACAGCACTAGCCTACAATGAGCAGTTCTTC.